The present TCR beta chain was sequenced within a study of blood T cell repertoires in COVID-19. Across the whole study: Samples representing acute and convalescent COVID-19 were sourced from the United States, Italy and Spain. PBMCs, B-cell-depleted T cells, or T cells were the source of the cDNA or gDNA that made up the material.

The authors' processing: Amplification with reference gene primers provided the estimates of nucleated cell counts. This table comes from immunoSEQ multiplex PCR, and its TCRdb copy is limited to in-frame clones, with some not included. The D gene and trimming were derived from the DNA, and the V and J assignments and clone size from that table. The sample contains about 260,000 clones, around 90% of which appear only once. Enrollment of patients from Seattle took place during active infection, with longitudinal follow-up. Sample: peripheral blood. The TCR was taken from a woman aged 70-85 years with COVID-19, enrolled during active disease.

The CDR3 nucleotides read TGTGCCAGCAGGCCCCCAGGGGCGATCACTGAAGCTTTCTTT. Protein product: CASRPPGAITEAFF. The rearrangement links TRBV28 to TRBJ1-1; TRBD1 is a possible D gene (6 bases). Trimming stripped 6 bases from V and 4 bases from J, with 15 bases between. In germline, CDR1 is MDHEN, CDR2 SYDVKM. This CDR3 contains 14 residues.